This T cell receptor (beta chain) originates from a study of CD8+CD57+ T cells in acquired aplastic anemia. On this clonotype: Antigen specificity is unknown.

Findings of the study overall: Roughly 31 CD8+ CDR3 sequences occurred in both the patients and the controls.

Genomic DNA, the template, was used for profiling of the TCR beta VDJ and CDR3. TCRdb called the reads again in MiXCR, with one record for every CDR3 protein. The sample contains some 180,000 distinct CDR3 sequences, approximately 46% of which appear only once. V lost 5 bases and J 1 base, leaving 5 bases between the germline ends. This CDR3 spans 11 amino acids. Germline CDR1 reads DFQATT; CDR2 reads SNEGSKA (reference sequence). Material: sorted CD4+, CD8+, or CD8+CD57+ T cells (not recorded which) from PBMCs. This chain uses TRBV20-1 with TRBJ2-5; D ambiguous. The source of this sequence is a human donor in good health. In DNA, the CDR3 is TGCAGTGCTTACAGCCAAGAGACCCAGTACTTC. Its translation: CSAYSQETQYF.